Ten or more counts support the clone carrying this T cell receptor (beta chain). V was cut by 2 bases and J by 8 bases, with 13 bases left in between. In germline, CDR1 is MNHEY, CDR2 SVGAGI. The CDR3 runs to 13 residues. This sample stems from a study of T cells in Graves' hyperthyroidism and ophthalmopathy. From RNA transcripts, TCR beta CDR3 regions were amplified. An initial round of RT-PCR targeting the TCR CDR3 relied on the HTBI primer set. TCRdb independently ran MiXCR on the multiplex PCR reads; one entry per CDR3 protein. The profile shows about 420,000 distinct CDR3 sequences, approximately 14% of them singletons.

The V gene is TRBV6-5, the J gene TRBJ2-7; D is uncertain. The source is a woman aged 18 to 35 with Graves' hyperthyroidism. Sequenced sample: blood. CDR3 amino acids: CASSYTDKSQQYF. As DNA, the CDR3 is TGTGCCAGCAGTTACACCGACAAATCCCAGCAGTACTTC.